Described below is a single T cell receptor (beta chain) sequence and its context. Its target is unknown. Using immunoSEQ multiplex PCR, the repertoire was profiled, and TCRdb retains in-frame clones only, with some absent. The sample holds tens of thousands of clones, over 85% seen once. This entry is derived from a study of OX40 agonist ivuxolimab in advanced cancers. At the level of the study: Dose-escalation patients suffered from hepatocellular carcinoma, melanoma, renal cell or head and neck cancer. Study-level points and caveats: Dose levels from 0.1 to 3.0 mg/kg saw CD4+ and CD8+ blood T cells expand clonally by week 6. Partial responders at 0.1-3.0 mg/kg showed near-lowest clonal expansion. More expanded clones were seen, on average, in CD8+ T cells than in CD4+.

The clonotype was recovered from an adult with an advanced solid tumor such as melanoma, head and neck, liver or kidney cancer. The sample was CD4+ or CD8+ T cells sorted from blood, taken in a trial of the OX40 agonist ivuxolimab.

The CDR3, as DNA: TGCGCCAGCAGCGGGGGACAGCACTACGAGCAGTACTTC. Protein product: CASSGGQHYEQYF. V and J are TRBV5-1 and TRBJ2-5, with 7 bases that match TRBD1. The J call may be incorrect, as the DNA end agrees better with TRBJ2-7. Germline values: CDR1 SGHRS, CDR2 YFSETQ. The CDR3 loop spans 13 amino acids.